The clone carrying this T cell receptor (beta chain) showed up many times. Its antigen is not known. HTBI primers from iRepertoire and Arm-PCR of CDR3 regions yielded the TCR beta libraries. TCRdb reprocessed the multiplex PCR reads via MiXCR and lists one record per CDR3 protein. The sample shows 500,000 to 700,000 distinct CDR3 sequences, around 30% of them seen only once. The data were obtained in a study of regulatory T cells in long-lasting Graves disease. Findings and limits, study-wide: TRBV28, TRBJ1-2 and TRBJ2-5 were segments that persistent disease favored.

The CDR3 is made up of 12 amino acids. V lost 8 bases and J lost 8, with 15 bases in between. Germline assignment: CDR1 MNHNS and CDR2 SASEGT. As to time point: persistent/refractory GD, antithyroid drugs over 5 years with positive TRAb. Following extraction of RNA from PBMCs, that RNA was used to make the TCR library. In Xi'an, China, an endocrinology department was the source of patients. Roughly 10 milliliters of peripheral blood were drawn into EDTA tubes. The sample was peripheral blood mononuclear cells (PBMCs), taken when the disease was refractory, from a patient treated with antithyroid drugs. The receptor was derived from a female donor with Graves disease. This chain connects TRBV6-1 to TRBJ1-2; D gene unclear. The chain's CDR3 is CASLEADWGYTF. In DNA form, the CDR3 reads TGTGCCAGCCTAGAGGCAGACTGGGGCTACACCTTC.